This passage covers 6 T cell receptor beta chains from one sample sequenced in a study of blood T cells in healthy people across ages. The use of a sample-barcoded 5' primer and a J-beta primer mix characterized a second PCR of roughly 6 to 11 cycles. TCRdb called the 5' RACE reads again in MiXCR, with one record for every CDR3 protein. The sample yields just under 900,000 distinct CDR3 sequences, roughly 26% seen once. Source material: blood. These receptors were obtained from a woman of 80 years or more in good health.

In the case of this clonotype: It may be a read error: a sequence one base away is much more abundant. The chain employs TRBV27 and TRBJ2-7; D might be TRBD1 (6 bases). CDR1 is MNHEY, CDR2 SMNVEV, per germline (reference sequence). CDR3 length equals 11 residues. CDR3 nucleotide sequence: TGTGTCAGCAGGGGCCCCTACGAGCAGTACTTC. It encodes CVSRGPYEQYF.

The rearrangement joins TRBV7-2 to TRBJ2-5, with 7 nucleotides matching TRBD2. Germline-derived CDR1 and CDR2 are SGHTA and FQGNSA. The ends lost 0 bases at V and 1 base at J; junction bases unmatched: 5. The CDR3 runs 16 residues. The CDR3 nucleotides are TGTGCCAGCAGCTTAGCGCTAGGGGAGGGCCAAGAGACCCAGTACTTC. Translating gives CASSLALGEGQETQYF.

This clonotype was observed at least ten times. V gene TRBV12-3 or TRBV12-4 combines with J gene TRBJ1-2; D gene uncertain. Trimming shortened V by 3 bases and J by 8 bases, and 13 bases separated the two germline ends. This CDR3 has 13 amino acids. The CDR3 nucleotides are TGTGCCAGCAGTTTGTCCGGGCAAAGGGGCTACACCTTC. Translation gives CASSLSGQRGYTF.

The J gene is TRBJ2-2, the V gene TRBV6-6, with 7 positions matching TRBD1. The germline gives CDR1 MNHNY, CDR2 SVGAGI (reference sequence). CDR3 length: 16 amino acids. Trimming removed 5 bases from V and 4 bases from J; junction bases left unmatched: 10. The CDR3 DNA reads as TGTGCCAGCAGTACGACGCCGGGACAGACCACCGGGGAGCTGTTTTTT. Protein: CASSTTPGQTTGELFF.

Note on this clonotype: Since a much larger clone is just one base distant, this may be a read error. V is TRBV3-1 and J is TRBJ2-3; 9 bases line up with TRBD2. V shed 4 bases, J shed 4 bases, and the junction held 21 bases outside the gene matches. This CDR3 contains 20 residues. Germline V gene data show CDR1 as LGHDT and CDR2 as YNNKEL (reference sequence). CDR3 nucleotide sequence: TGTGCCAGCAGCCGGAACGACGCGGGGGGGCAGGACACACACGCAGATACGCAGTATTTT. Protein: CASSRNDAGGQDTHADTQYF.

As regards this clonotype: This could be a read error, since a much larger clone is one nucleotide away. The chain has TRBV29-1 and TRBJ2-7; TRBD2 matches at 7 bases. The J call may be wrong; the DNA end is better matched by TRBJ2-5. Germline values: CDR1 SQVTM, CDR2 ANQGSEA. The CDR3 runs 13 residues. CDR3 sequence: CSVSTSGGETQYF. CDR3 bases: TGCAGCGTTTCGACTTCGGGGGGAGAGACCCAGTACTTC.